These 21 T cell receptor beta chains were all obtained from the same sample, sequenced in a study of T-cell reconstitution after alpha-beta-depleted transplantation in children. For TCRbeta, the library was prepared with unique molecular identifiers. TCRdb re-called the PCR reads with MiXCR, one entry per CDR3 protein. The table records about half a million distinct CDR3 sequences, around 13% of them present only once. This material consisted of PBMCs from the stem cell graft donor, taken from the stem cell graft. Receptors originate from a human donor who donated a stem cell graft to a child with combined immunodeficiency.

The chain has TRBV6-2 or TRBV6-3 and TRBJ2-2, with unresolved D. Looked up from germline, CDR1 is MNHEY and CDR2 is SVGEGT. The CDR3 has 11 amino acids. V gave up 8 bases and J gave up 2 bases, with 3 bases separating them. Here the CDR3 DNA reads TGTGCCAGCGAAAACACCGGGGAGCTGTTTTTT. Amino acids: CASENTGELFF.

This clonotype was picked up many times. The chain couples TRBV9 to TRBJ2-2, with D perhaps TRBD1 or TRBD2 (5 bases each). There are 15 residues in the CDR3. Deletions cut 0 bases from V and 5 bases from J, with 11 bases between. Germline V gene sequence: CDR1 SGDLS, CDR2 YYNGEE. This CDR3 is CASSVAGRSTGELFF. The CDR3 DNA reads TGTGCCAGCAGCGTAGCGGGACGGTCTACCGGGGAGCTGTTTTTT.

This clonotype has at least ten counts. The J gene is TRBJ1-1, the V gene TRBV7-9; D unclear. Between the trimmed V and J ends, which lost 6 bases and 5 bases, there was a span of 13 bases. This CDR3 spans 13 amino acids. Germline values: CDR1 SEHNR, CDR2 FQNEAQ (reference sequence). CDR3 amino acids: CASSSGLRTEAFF. Here the CDR3 DNA reads TGTGCCAGCAGTTCGGGGTTGCGGACTGAAGCTTTCTTT.

This clonotype was observed a handful of times. The chain uses TRBV28 and TRBJ2-3; no definite D call. The CDR3 is 14 residues long. Trimming pared 5 bases from V and 2 bases from J, leaving 11 bases between. Germline CDR1 is MDHEN and CDR2 is SYDVKM. The chain's CDR3 is CASSRTVTTDTQYF. DNA for the CDR3: TGTGCCAGCAGTCGAACGGTCACCACAGATACGCAGTATTTT.

The sample holds a few counts of this clonotype. The V and J genes are TRBV7-2 and TRBJ2-3, with 7 bases aligning to TRBD2. Germline CDR1 is SGHTA and CDR2 is FQGNSA. The CDR3 totals 17 residues. Trimming at V came to 1 base and at J to 5 bases, leaving 12 bases not matched to a gene. The CDR3, as DNA: TGTGCCAGCAGCTTAGGGGTTTCCCGACTAGCCCAAGATACGCAGTATTTT. Its protein is CASSLGVSRLAQDTQYF.

This clonotype appeared a single time. The J gene is TRBJ2-1, the V gene TRBV11-2; the match to TRBD1 covers 8 bases. Unmatched junction bases numbered 5, after V lost 4 bases and J lost 3 bases. The germline V gene encodes CDR1 SGHAT and CDR2 FQNNGV. This CDR3 contains 15 residues. This CDR3 is CASSSLTGGYNEQFF. CDR3 DNA: TGTGCCAGCAGCTCACTTACAGGGGGCTACAATGAGCAGTTCTTC.

This clonotype was observed a handful of times. The CDR3 region has the DNA TGCAGCGTGAGGGGGACAGATGGAGATACGCAGTATTTT. As protein: CSVRGTDGDTQYF. The rearrangement joins TRBV29-1 to TRBJ2-3, with 7 bases aligning to TRBD1. The V and J ends lost 6 bases and 5 bases, in that order; junction bases with no gene match: 8. In germline, CDR1 is SQVTM, CDR2 ANQGSEA. The CDR3 is made up of 13 amino acids.

This clonotype was found many times. The chain uses TRBV5-1 and TRBJ1-2, with 7 positions matching TRBD1. The germline V gene has CDR1 SGHRS and CDR2 YFSETQ. V lost 0 bases and J lost 5; bases outside the gene matches: 4. The CDR3 contains 14 residues. CDR3 sequence: CASSLETGEYGYTF. In nucleotides, the CDR3 is TGCGCCAGCAGCTTGGAAACAGGGGAGTATGGCTACACCTTC.

This clonotype was seen at least ten times. CDR3 amino acids: CASSQDARGGRLTRDTQYF. CDR3 nucleotide sequence: TGCGCCAGCAGCCAAGATGCCCGAGGTGGGAGACTCACACGAGATACGCAGTATTTT. The chain carries TRBV4-3 and TRBJ2-3; D is possibly TRBD2 (5 bases). The CDR3 runs 19 residues. From germline, CDR1 is LGHNA and CDR2 YSLEER. Trimming left V 0 bases short and J 5 bases short, with 24 bases between.

At least ten counts were recorded for this clonotype. V is TRBV20-1 and J is TRBJ2-6; D gene uncertain. In germline, CDR1 is DFQATT, CDR2 SNEGSKA (reference sequence). This CDR3 is built from 14 residues. Trimming stripped 5 bases from V and 0 bases from J, with 8 bases between. The CDR3 sequence is CSAPDVSGANVLTF. In nucleotides, the CDR3 is TGCAGTGCTCCTGACGTCTCTGGGGCCAACGTCCTGACTTTC.

At least ten counts were recorded for this clonotype. The CDR3 is CASSLGSEAFF. In nucleotides, the CDR3 is TGTGCCAGCAGCCTGGGCTCTGAAGCTTTCTTT. This chain uses TRBV14 with TRBJ1-1; unclear D gene. The germline gives CDR1 SGHDN, CDR2 FVKESK. The CDR3 consists of 11 residues. Trimming stripped 4 bases from V and 6 bases from J, with 6 bases between.

This clonotype showed up just a few times. This chain joins TRBV5-5 and TRBJ2-7; 11 bases are shared with TRBD1. The CDR3 runs 16 residues. Germline CDR1 reads SGHKS; CDR2 reads YYEKEE (reference sequence). J gave up 2 bases and V 4 bases, and 8 bases lay outside the gene matches. The CDR3 loop reads CASSRSSGQGAYEQYF. The DNA of the CDR3 is TGTGCCAGCAGCCGCTCTTCGGGACAGGGGGCCTACGAGCAGTACTTC.

In this sample, this clonotype turned up many times. This chain joins TRBV12-3 or TRBV12-4 and TRBJ1-1, with 8 bases identical to TRBD1. Unmatched junction bases numbered 1, after V lost 3 bases and J lost 1 base. The CDR3 sequence is 14 residues long. The CDR3 region is CASSFDRGNTEAFF. CDR3 nucleotides: TGTGCCAGCAGTTTCGACAGGGGGAACACTGAAGCTTTCTTT.

This clonotype was recorded at least ten times. This chain links TRBV4-3 with TRBJ2-2; 7 bases match TRBD1. V trimming: 3 bases; J trimming: 5 bases; junction bases outside the gene matches: 6. The CDR3 spans 15 residues. CDR1 is LGHNA and CDR2 is YSLEER in the germline V gene. CDR3 coding DNA: TGCGCCAGCAGCCAGGGGACAGTTGCAACCGGGGAGCTGTTTTTT. Translation gives CASSQGTVATGELFF.

This clonotype was seen many times. The J gene is TRBJ2-7, the V gene TRBV7-9; the D gene could be TRBD1 or TRBD2 (6 bases each). The V end was cut by 1 base, the J end by 10 bases, with 17 bases between. The CDR3 is 14 residues long. Per the germline V gene, CDR1 is SEHNR and CDR2 is FQNEAQ (reference sequence). CDR3 in amino acids: CASSLDGQGGKQYF. CDR3 in DNA: TGTGCCAGCAGCTTAGACGGACAAGGGGGGAAACAGTACTTC. The whole variable domain, remainder taken from reference TRBV7-9 and TRBJ2-7, is DTGVSQNPRHKITKRGQNVTFRCDPISEHNRLYWYRQTLGQGPEFLTYFQNEAQLEKSRLLSDRFSAERPKGSFSTLEIQRTEQGDSAMYLCASSLDGQGGKQYFGPGTRLTVT.

This sequence joins TRBV29-1 and TRBJ2-1; 9 bases agree with TRBD2. The CDR3 consists of 15 residues. Trimming at V came to 2 bases and at J to 9 bases, leaving 11 bases not matched to a gene. Germline assignment: CDR1 SQVTM and CDR2 ANQGSEA. DNA for the CDR3: TGCAGCGTTGAAAGGGAGGCGGGAGGGCCGGGTGAGCAGTTCTTC. It is translated as CSVEREAGGPGEQFF.

This clonotype was recorded a few times. The V and J genes are TRBV20-1 and TRBJ2-2; 13 bases map to TRBD2. The ends lost 2 bases at V and 6 bases at J; junction bases unmatched: 3. CDR1 and CDR2 from the germline V gene are DFQATT and SNEGSKA (reference sequence). This CDR3 has 15 residues. CDR3 sequence reads: CSARTGTSGAGELFF. The DNA for the CDR3 is TGCAGTGCTAGAACCGGGACTAGCGGGGCCGGGGAGCTGTTTTTT.

J is TRBJ2-1 and V is TRBV7-9; D remains unclear. V lost 8 bases and J 5 bases, leaving 16 bases between the germline ends. Germline V gene sequence: CDR1 SEHNR, CDR2 FQNEAQ (reference sequence). The CDR3 loop spans 14 amino acids. CDR3 loop: CASLGANLNNEQFF. The DNA for the CDR3 is TGTGCCAGCCTAGGAGCCAATTTAAACAATGAGCAGTTCTTC.

This clonotype was observed at least ten times. V is TRBV7-2 and J is TRBJ2-1, with D tentatively TRBD2 (7 bases). Germline values: CDR1 SGHTA, CDR2 FQGNSA. The CDR3 is 14 residues long. Trimming stripped 3 bases from V and 8 bases from J, with 14 bases between. The CDR3 DNA sequence: TGTGCCAGCAGCTTTGCGGGGGCGCGTGATGAGCAGTTCTTC. Translation gives CASSFAGARDEQFF.

This clonotype was observed a few times. The gene calls are TRBV12-3 or TRBV12-4 and TRBJ1-1; possible D gene TRBD1, 5 bases. The CDR3 consists of 14 residues. Trimming cost V 2 bases and J 3 bases, with 10 bases left between them. This chain's CDR3 is CASSLRRGDTEAFF. The CDR3 DNA is TGTGCCAGCAGTTTACGGAGGGGAGACACTGAAGCTTTCTTT.

In this sample, this clonotype turned up a few times. The chain carries TRBV29-1 and TRBJ2-4; either TRBD1 or TRBD2 may supply D (6 bases each). Trimming removed 6 bases from V and 9 bases from J, with 18 bases in between. This CDR3 region has 13 residues. Germline CDR1 and CDR2: SQVTM and ANQGSEA. The CDR3 DNA sequence: TGCAGCGTCCAACAGGGAGGTGGCGGCATTCAGTACTTC. Protein product: CSVQQGGGGIQYF.